This entry is about one TCR beta chain. No antigen is known for it. This sample stems from a study of CD8 T cells in Susac syndrome. Regarding the study as a whole: CD4+ T cell repertoires in Susac syndrome exhibited no evidence of clonal expansion.

It was with random hexamers that about 0.45 to 1 ug RNA was reverse transcribed. Each CDR3 protein gets one entry after TCRdb re-called the immunoSEQ multiplex PCR reads with MiXCR. The repertoire holds under 200,000 distinct CDR3 sequences, 85% to 95% seen once, with roughly 0.12% in the top ten. As judged by recently defined diagnostic criteria, patients with Susac syndrome had definite or probable disease. This CDR3 has 14 residues. V was cut by 1 base and J by 3 bases, with 9 bases left in between. Germline V gene data show CDR1 as SGHTA and CDR2 as FQGNSA. The sample taken for sequencing was CD4+ T cells from PBMCs. The chain uses TRBV7-2 and TRBJ1-1; D is uncertain. This TCR was recovered from a human donor with Susac syndrome. DNA for the CDR3: TGTGCCAGCAGCTTAGGCGGGCAGTACACTGAAGCTTTCTTT. Translation gives CASSLGGQYTEAFF.